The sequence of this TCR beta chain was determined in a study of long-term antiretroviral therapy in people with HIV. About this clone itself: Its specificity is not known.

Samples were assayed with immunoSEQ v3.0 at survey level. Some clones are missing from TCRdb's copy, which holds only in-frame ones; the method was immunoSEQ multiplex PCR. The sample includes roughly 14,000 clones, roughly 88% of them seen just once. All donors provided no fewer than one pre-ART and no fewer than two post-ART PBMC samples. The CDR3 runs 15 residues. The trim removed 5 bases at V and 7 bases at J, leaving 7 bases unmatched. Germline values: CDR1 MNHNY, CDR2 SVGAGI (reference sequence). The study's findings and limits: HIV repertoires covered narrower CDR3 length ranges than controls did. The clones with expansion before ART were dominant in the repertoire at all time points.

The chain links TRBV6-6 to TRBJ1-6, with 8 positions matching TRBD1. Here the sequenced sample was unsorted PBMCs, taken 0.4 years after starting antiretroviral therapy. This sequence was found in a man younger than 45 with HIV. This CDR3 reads CASSPTGAGNSPLHF. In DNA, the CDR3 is TGTGCCAGCAGTCCGACAGGGGCAGGGAATTCACCCCTCCACTTT.